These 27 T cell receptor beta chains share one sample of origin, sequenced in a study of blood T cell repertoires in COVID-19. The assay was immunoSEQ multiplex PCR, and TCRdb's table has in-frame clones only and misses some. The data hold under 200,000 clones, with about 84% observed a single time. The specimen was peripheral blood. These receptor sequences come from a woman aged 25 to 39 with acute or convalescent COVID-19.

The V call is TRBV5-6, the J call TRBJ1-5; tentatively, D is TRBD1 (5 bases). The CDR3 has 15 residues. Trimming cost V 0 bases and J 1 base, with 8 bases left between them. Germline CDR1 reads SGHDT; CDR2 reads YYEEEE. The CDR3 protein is CASSLGGLSNQPQHF. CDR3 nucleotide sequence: TGTGCCAGCAGCTTGGGGGGACTGAGCAATCAGCCCCAGCATTTT.

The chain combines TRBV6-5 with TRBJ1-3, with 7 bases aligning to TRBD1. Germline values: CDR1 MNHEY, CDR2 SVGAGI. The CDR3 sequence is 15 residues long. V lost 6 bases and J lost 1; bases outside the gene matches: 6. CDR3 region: CASRWTGSSGNTIYF. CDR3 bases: TGTGCCAGCAGGTGGACAGGATCTTCTGGAAACACCATATATTTT.

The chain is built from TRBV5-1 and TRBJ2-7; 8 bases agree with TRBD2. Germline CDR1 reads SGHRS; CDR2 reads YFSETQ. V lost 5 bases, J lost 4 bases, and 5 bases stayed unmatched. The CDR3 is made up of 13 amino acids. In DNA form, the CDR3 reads TGCGCCAGCAGTCGAGCGGGGGTTTACGAGCAGTACTTC. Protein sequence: CASSRAGVYEQYF.

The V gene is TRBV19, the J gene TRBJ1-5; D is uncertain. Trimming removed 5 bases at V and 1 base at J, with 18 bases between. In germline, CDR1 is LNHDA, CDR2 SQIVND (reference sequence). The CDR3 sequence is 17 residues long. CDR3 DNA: TGTGCCAGTAGTCGGCGCTTCATGACGAGGAGCAATCAGCCCCAGCATTTT. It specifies CASSRRFMTRSNQPQHF.

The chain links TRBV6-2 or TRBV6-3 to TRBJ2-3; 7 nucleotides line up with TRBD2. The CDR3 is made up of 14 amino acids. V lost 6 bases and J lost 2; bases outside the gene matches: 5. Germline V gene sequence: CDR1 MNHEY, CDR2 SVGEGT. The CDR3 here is CASSRTSTTDTQYF. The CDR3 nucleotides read TGTGCCAGCAGCCGGACTAGTACCACAGATACGCAGTATTTT.

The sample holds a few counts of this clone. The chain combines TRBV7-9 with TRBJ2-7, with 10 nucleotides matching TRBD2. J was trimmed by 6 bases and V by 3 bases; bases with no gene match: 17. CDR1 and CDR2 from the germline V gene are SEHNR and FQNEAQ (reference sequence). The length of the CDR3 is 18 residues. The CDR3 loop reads CASSFSSGSMYSIREQYF. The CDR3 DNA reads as TGTGCCAGCAGCTTCTCTAGCGGGAGTATGTATTCGATACGCGAGCAGTACTTC.

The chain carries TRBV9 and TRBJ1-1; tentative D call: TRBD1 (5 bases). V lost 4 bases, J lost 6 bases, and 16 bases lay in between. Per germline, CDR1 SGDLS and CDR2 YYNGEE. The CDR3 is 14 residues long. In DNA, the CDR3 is TGTGCCAGCAGCCCATATACTGGAGGGGCTGAAGCTTTCTTT. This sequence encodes CASSPYTGGAEAFF.

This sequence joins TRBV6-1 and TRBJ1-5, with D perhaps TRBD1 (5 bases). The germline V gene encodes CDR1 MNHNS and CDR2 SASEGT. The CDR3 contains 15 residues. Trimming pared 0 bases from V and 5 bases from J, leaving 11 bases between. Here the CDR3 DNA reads TGTGCCAGCAGTGAAGCAATGGGGCCACATCAGCCCCAGCATTTT. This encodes CASSEAMGPHQPQHF.

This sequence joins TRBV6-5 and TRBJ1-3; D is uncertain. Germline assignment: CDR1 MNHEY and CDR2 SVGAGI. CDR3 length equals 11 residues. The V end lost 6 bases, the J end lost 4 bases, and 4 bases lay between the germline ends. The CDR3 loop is CASRIGNTIYF. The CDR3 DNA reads TGTGCCAGCAGAATAGGAAACACCATATATTTT.

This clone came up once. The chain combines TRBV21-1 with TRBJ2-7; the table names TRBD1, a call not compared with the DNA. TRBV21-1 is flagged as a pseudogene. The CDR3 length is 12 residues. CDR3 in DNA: TGTGCCAGCAGCAACAGGGGGGACGAGCAGTACTTC. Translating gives CASSNRGDEQYF.

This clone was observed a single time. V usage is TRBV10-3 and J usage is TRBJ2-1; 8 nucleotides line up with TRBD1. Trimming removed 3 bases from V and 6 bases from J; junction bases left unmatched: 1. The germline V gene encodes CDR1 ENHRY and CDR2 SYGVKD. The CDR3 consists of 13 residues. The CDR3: CAISETGGNEQFF. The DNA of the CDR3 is TGTGCCATCAGTGAAACAGGGGGCAATGAGCAGTTCTTC.

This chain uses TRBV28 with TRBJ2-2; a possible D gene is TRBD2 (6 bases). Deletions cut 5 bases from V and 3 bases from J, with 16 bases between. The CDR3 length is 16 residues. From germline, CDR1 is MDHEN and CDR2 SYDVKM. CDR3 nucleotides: TGTGCCAGCAGTCCGCTGGGGGGAATGCACACCGGGGAGCTGTTTTTT. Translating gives CASSPLGGMHTGELFF.

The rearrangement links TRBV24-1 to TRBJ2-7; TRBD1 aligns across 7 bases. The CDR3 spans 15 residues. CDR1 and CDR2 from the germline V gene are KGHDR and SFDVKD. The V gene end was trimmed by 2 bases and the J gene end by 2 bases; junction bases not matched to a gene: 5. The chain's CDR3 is CATSDSRTGAYEQYF. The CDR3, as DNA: TGTGCCACCAGTGATTCCCGTACAGGGGCCTACGAGCAGTACTTC.

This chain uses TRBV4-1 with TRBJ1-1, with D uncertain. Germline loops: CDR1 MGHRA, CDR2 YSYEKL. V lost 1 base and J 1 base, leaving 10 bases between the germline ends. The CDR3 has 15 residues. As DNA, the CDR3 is TGCGCCAGCAGCCAAGGTTACACCCAGAACACTGAAGCTTTCTTT. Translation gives CASSQGYTQNTEAFF.

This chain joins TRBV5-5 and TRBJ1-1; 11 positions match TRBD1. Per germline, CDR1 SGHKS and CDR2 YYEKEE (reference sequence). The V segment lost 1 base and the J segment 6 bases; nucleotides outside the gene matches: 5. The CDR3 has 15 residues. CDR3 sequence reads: CASSLRTGGFPEAFF. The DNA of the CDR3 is TGTGCCAGCAGCTTGCGGACAGGGGGCTTCCCTGAAGCTTTCTTT.

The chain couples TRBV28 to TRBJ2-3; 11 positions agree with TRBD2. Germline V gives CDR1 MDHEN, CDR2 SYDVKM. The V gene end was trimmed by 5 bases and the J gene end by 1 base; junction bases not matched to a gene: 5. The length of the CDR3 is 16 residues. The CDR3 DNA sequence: TGTGCCAGCAGTCCCCCGGGACTAGCGGGCACAGATACGCAGTATTTT. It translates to CASSPPGLAGTDTQYF.

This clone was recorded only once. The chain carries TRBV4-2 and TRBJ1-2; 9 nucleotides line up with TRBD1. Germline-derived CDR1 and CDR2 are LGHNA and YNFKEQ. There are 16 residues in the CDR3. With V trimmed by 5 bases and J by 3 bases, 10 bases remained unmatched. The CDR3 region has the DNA TGTGCCAGCAGCGTACCTTCCGGGACAGGGTACTATGGCTACACCTTC. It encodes CASSVPSGTGYYGYTF.

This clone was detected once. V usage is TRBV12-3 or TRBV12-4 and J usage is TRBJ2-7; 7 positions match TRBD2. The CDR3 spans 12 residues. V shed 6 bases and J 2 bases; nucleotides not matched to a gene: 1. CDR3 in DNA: TGTGCCAGCAGAGCGGGACCCTACGAGCAGTACTTC. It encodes CASRAGPYEQYF.

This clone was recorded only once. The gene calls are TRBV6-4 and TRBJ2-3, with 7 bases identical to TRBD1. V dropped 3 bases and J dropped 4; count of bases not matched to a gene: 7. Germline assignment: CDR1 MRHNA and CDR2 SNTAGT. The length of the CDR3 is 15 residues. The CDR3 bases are TGTGCCAGCAGTGATGAGACAGGGTCCCCAGATACGCAGTATTTT. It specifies CASSDETGSPDTQYF.

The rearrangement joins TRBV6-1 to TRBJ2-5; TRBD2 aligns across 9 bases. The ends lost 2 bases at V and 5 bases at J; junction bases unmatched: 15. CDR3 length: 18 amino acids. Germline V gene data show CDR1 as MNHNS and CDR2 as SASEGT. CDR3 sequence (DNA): TGTGCCAGCAGTGAACAAGGGCCGGGACTAGCCGGTCGGGAGACCCAGTACTTC. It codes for CASSEQGPGLAGRETQYF.

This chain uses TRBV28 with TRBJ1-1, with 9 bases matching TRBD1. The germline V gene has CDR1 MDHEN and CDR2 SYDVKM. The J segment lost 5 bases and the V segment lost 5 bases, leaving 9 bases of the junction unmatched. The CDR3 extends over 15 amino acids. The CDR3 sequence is CASSALDRGVTEAFF. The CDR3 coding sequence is TGTGCCAGCAGTGCCCTTGACAGGGGGGTTACTGAAGCTTTCTTT.

DNA of the CDR3: TGTGCCAGCAGTAGACGGGGGGGCACCGGGGAGCTGTTTTTT. Translated, it gives CASSRRGGTGELFF. The chain combines TRBV25-1 with TRBJ2-2; TRBD2 agrees at 8 bases. The germline V gene has CDR1 MGHDK and CDR2 SYGVNS. After removal of 5 bases from V and 4 bases from J, the junction contained 3 bases not matched to a gene. The CDR3 has 14 residues.

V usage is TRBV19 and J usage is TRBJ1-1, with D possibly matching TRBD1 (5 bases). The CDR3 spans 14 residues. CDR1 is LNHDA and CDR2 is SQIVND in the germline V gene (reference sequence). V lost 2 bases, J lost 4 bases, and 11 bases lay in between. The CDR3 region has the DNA TGTGCCAGTAGTATAATAACAGGACCCACTGAAGCTTTCTTT. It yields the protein CASSIITGPTEAFF.

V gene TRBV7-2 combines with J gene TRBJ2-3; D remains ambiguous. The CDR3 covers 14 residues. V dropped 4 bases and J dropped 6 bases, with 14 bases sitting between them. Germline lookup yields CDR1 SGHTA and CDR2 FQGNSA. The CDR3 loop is CASSYTIDSDTQYF. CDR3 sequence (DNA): TGTGCCAGCAGCTATACAATTGATTCGGATACGCAGTATTTT.

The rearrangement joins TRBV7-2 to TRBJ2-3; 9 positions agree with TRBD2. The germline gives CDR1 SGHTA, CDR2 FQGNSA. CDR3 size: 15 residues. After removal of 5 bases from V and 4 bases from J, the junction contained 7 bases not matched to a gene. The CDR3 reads CASSPSGARADTQYF. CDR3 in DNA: TGTGCCAGCAGCCCTAGCGGGGCTCGCGCAGATACGCAGTATTTT.

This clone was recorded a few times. CDR3 in amino acids: CASSRDRTATYEQYF. The CDR3 coding sequence is TGTGCCAGCAGCCGGGACAGGACCGCAACGTACGAGCAGTACTTC. The chain employs TRBV11-2 and TRBJ2-7, with 8 bases lining up with TRBD1. Trimming took 5 bases from V and 4 from J; bases not matched to a gene: 10. Germline V gene sequence: CDR1 SGHAT, CDR2 FQNNGV. The CDR3 spans 15 residues.

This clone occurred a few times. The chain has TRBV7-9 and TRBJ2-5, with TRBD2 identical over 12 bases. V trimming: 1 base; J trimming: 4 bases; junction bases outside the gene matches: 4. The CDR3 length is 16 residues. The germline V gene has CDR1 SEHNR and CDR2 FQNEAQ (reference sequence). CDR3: CASSLGLAGVGETQYF. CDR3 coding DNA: TGTGCCAGCAGCTTAGGACTAGCGGGAGTCGGAGAGACCCAGTACTTC. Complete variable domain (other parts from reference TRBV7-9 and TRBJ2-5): DTGVSQNPRHKITKRGQNVTFRCDPISEHNRLYWYRQTLGQGPEFLTYFQNEAQLEKSRLLSDRFSAERPKGSFSTLEIQRTEQGDSAMYLCASSLGLAGVGETQYFGPGTRLLVL.